The 24 T cell receptor beta chains below come from one sample, sequenced in a study of T cells after yellow fever vaccination. One entry per CDR3 protein results from TCRdb running MiXCR on the 5' RACE reads. Here the sample spans some 600,000 distinct CDR3 sequences, over 9% being singletons. This material consisted of PBMCs, taken on the day of the yellow fever booster vaccination. The receptors shown here come from a man aged 30 to 45 who received the YFV17D yellow fever vaccine.

Many counts were recorded for this clonotype. The V and J genes are TRBV5-6 and TRBJ2-5; 9 nucleotides align to TRBD1. The junction had 13 bases not matched to a gene; V was cut back by 3 bases and J by 7 bases. Germline loops: CDR1 SGHDT, CDR2 YYEEEE. This CDR3 region has 16 residues. CDR3 residues: CASSSPGQGLLGTQYF. The CDR3 region has the DNA TGTGCCAGCAGCTCCCCGGGACAGGGTCTTCTGGGGACCCAGTACTTC.

A few counts support this clonotype. V gene TRBV7-6 combines with J gene TRBJ2-7; 7 nucleotides align to TRBD2. The germline V gene encodes CDR1 SGHVS and CDR2 FNYEAQ. The J segment lost 2 bases and the V segment lost 2 bases, leaving 3 bases of the junction unmatched. This CDR3 contains 14 residues. In DNA, the CDR3 is TGTGCCAGCAGCTTAACTAGCGACGCCTACGAGCAGTACTTC. Protein product: CASSLTSDAYEQYF.

This clonotype was recorded a few times. This chain uses TRBV7-2 with TRBJ1-1; TRBD1 agrees at 7 bases. CDR1 and CDR2 from the germline V gene are SGHTA and FQGNSA. CDR3 length: 12 amino acids. With V trimmed by 3 bases and J by 8 bases, 3 bases remained unmatched. The chain's CDR3 is CASSFRQGEAFF. The CDR3 DNA reads as TGTGCCAGCAGCTTTAGACAGGGAGAAGCTTTCTTT.

Ten or more counts support this clonotype. The chain combines TRBV10-3 with TRBJ2-1; a possible D gene is TRBD2 (7 bases). V lost 4 bases and J lost 8, with 12 bases in between. Per the germline V gene, CDR1 is ENHRY and CDR2 is SYGVKD. CDR3 length: 13 residues. CDR3 sequence: CAISVGAGDEQFF. The CDR3 nucleotides are TGTGCCATCAGTGTGGGGGCGGGAGATGAGCAGTTCTTC.

The chain links TRBV11-2 to TRBJ2-7; no reliable D call. The germline V gene encodes CDR1 SGHAT and CDR2 FQNNGV. V was shortened by 2 bases and J by 2 bases, with 10 bases between the two germline ends. There are 14 residues in the CDR3. This chain's CDR3 is CASSLSADPYEQYF. CDR3 nucleotides: TGTGCCAGCAGCTTATCGGCGGACCCCTACGAGCAGTACTTC.

This clonotype was found a few times. This rearrangement joins TRBV5-1 to TRBJ2-3, with TRBD2 matching 13 bases. This CDR3 is built from 16 residues. Germline V gene sequence: CDR1 SGHRS, CDR2 YFSETQ. J was trimmed by 8 bases and V by 1 base; bases with no gene match: 7. The CDR3 sequence: CASSLRGTSGMPTQYF. The DNA for the CDR3 is TGCGCCAGCAGCTTGAGGGGGACTAGCGGGATGCCTACGCAGTATTTT. Drawing the rest from reference TRBV5-1 and TRBJ2-3, the complete variable domain is KAGVTQTPRYLIKTRGQQVTLSCSPISGHRSVSWYQQTPGQGLQFLFEYFSETQRNKGNFPGRFSGRQFSNSRSEMNVSTLELGDSALYLCASSLRGTSGMPTQYFGPGTRLTVL.

This clonotype showed up just a few times. The chain joins TRBV18 to TRBJ2-5; D is ambiguous. The V end was cut by 3 bases, the J end by 3 bases, with 8 bases between. CDR1 and CDR2 (germline): KGHSH, LQKENI. This CDR3 region has 13 residues. CDR3 residues: CASSPAIEETQYF. The CDR3 DNA reads as TGTGCCAGCTCACCCGCGATAGAAGAGACCCAGTACTTC.

The chain uses TRBV28 and TRBJ2-7; D possibly corresponds to TRBD2 (6 bases). CDR3 length: 15 amino acids. Between the trimmed V and J ends, which lost 2 bases and 2 bases, there was a span of 13 bases. Germline V CDR1 and CDR2: MDHEN, SYDVKM. The CDR3 loop reads CASSLNRRGTYEQYF. The DNA for the CDR3 is TGTGCCAGCAGTTTAAATCGGCGCGGGACCTACGAGCAGTACTTC. Drawing the rest from reference TRBV28 and TRBJ2-7, the complete variable domain is DVKVTQSSRYLVKRTGEKVFLECVQDMDHENMFWYRQDPGLGLRLIYFSYDVKMKEKGDIPEGYSVSREKKERFSLILESASTNQTSMYLCASSLNRRGTYEQYFGPGTRLTVT.

This chain connects TRBV6-5 to TRBJ2-5; unclear D gene. V was pared by 0 bases and J by 5 bases, with 10 bases between. The CDR3 covers 14 residues. Germline assignment: CDR1 MNHEY and CDR2 SVGAGI. For the CDR3, the DNA is TGTGCCAGCAGTTACTCCTTACCAAGCGAGACCCAGTACTTC. Translating it yields CASSYSLPSETQYF.

This clonotype was detected only a few times. The chain uses TRBV12-3 or TRBV12-4 and TRBJ2-3; D gene unclear. CDR3 length: 13 residues. V dropped 6 bases and J dropped 4 bases, with 11 bases sitting between them. The CDR3 loop reads CASRFGVSDTQYF. CDR3 in DNA: TGTGCCAGCAGATTTGGTGTATCAGATACGCAGTATTTT.

The J gene is TRBJ2-1, the V gene TRBV18, with D unresolved. Germline V gene data show CDR1 as KGHSH and CDR2 as LQKENI. Trimming took 3 bases from V and 10 from J, leaving 16 bases between them. This CDR3 comprises 14 residues. The CDR3 loop reads CASSPTALTIEQFF. The CDR3 DNA follows: TGTGCCAGCTCACCGACGGCTCTTACAATCGAGCAGTTCTTC.

The V call is TRBV4-3, the J call TRBJ2-3; D may be TRBD1 (6 bases). V shed 5 bases and J shed 2 bases, with 14 bases lying between them. CDR1 is LGHNA, CDR2 YSLEER, per germline. The CDR3 has 15 residues. In DNA, the CDR3 is TGCGCCAGCAGCACACGACAGGCCCCCACAGATACGCAGTATTTT. This codes for CASSTRQAPTDTQYF.

This clonotype was recorded a few times. The chain combines TRBV7-6 with TRBJ2-1; D call uncertain. Germline V gene data show CDR1 as SGHVS and CDR2 as FNYEAQ. Trimming cost V 3 bases and J 1 base, with 10 bases left between them. The CDR3 is 15 amino acids. The CDR3 region has the DNA TGTGCCAGCAGCTTCAGCCCGGGTTCCTACAATGAGCAGTTCTTC. Encoded protein: CASSFSPGSYNEQFF.

V gene TRBV20-1 combines with J gene TRBJ2-2; D is unresolved. The CDR3 covers 14 residues. Looked up from germline, CDR1 is DFQATT and CDR2 is SNEGSKA (reference sequence). V was shortened by 3 bases and J by 0 bases, with 8 bases between the two germline ends. As DNA, the CDR3 is TGCAGTGCTAGTACCGGTTCGAACACCGGGGAGCTGTTTTTT. Residues: CSASTGSNTGELFF.

The chain combines TRBV5-4 with TRBJ2-7, with TRBD2 identical over 10 bases. The CDR3 consists of 14 residues. Germline V gene sequence: CDR1 SGHNT, CDR2 YYREEE (reference sequence). V was clipped by 4 bases and J by 5 bases; unmatched bases: 6. The CDR3 DNA is TGTGCCAGCAGCATAGCTAGCGGGAGCAACGAGCAGTACTTC. Protein sequence: CASSIASGSNEQYF. Variable domain in full (rest from reference TRBV5-4 and TRBJ2-7): ETGVTQSPTHLIKTRGQQVTLRCSSQSGHNTVSWYQQALGQGPQFIFQYYREEENGRGNFPPRFSGLQFPNYSSELNVNALELDDSALYLCASSIASGSNEQYFGPGTRLTVT.

The rearrangement links TRBV19 to TRBJ2-1, with 10 bases lining up with TRBD2. Germline trimming cut 3 bases from V and 5 bases from J; bases unmatched to any gene: 16. The germline V gene has CDR1 LNHDA and CDR2 SQIVND (reference sequence). The CDR3 totals 19 residues. The CDR3 coding sequence is TGTGCCAGTAGTATCACCCCTATCGGAGGGACTAGCGTTAACAATGAGCAGTTCTTC. The encoded protein is CASSITPIGGTSVNNEQFF.

The chain carries TRBV5-1 and TRBJ2-7; 9 bases match TRBD1. Germline V gene data show CDR1 as SGHRS and CDR2 as YFSETQ. The CDR3 runs to 15 residues. J gave up 3 bases and V 4 bases, and 8 bases lay outside the gene matches. In nucleotides, the CDR3 is TGCGCCAGCAGCGTCTGGACAGGGGAAAGCTACGAGCAGTACTTC. This translates into CASSVWTGESYEQYF. The full variable domain, its missing parts supplied by reference TRBV5-1 and TRBJ2-7, is KAGVTQTPRYLIKTRGQQVTLSCSPISGHRSVSWYQQTPGQGLQFLFEYFSETQRNKGNFPGRFSGRQFSNSRSEMNVSTLELGDSALYLCASSVWTGESYEQYFGPGTRLTVT.

The chain links TRBV5-5 to TRBJ2-1; weak D call: TRBD2 (6 bases). The germline V and J ends were trimmed by 0 bases and 12 bases, with 16 bases remaining between them. Germline V gene sequence: CDR1 SGHKS, CDR2 YYEKEE (reference sequence). The CDR3 runs 14 residues. The CDR3 bases are TGTGCCAGCAGCTTGGAAACTCTAGCGCCCGTGCAGTTCTTC. Amino acid sequence: CASSLETLAPVQFF.

This clonotype appeared many times. The chain uses TRBV20-1 and TRBJ1-6; 9 nucleotides align to TRBD1. The V segment lost 0 bases and the J segment 12 bases; nucleotides outside the gene matches: 6. Germline V gives CDR1 DFQATT, CDR2 SNEGSKA (reference sequence). The CDR3 has 14 amino acids. Here the CDR3 DNA reads TGCAGTGCTAGAGATTCAACAGGGGGCCTACCCCTCCACTTT. Protein product: CSARDSTGGLPLHF.

This rearrangement joins TRBV7-3 to TRBJ2-3; TRBD2 matches at 7 bases. CDR3 length: 16 residues. V dropped 5 bases and J dropped 5; count of bases not matched to a gene: 13. Germline V gives CDR1 SGHTA, CDR2 FQGTGA. CDR3 sequence (DNA): TGTGCCAGCAGCGCCCGGCGGGCGGGGGAGCTAGATACGCAGTATTTT. Protein product: CASSARRAGELDTQYF.

This clonotype was seen once. V usage is TRBV6-1 and J usage is TRBJ1-3; D possibly corresponds to TRBD1 (5 bases). Germline V gene lookup returns CDR1 MNHNS and CDR2 SASEGT. The CDR3 totals 14 residues. Trimming removed 6 bases from V and 4 bases from J, with 13 bases in between. DNA for the CDR3: TGTGCCAGCAGAACGTCAGGGTTCGGAAACACCATATATTTT. It specifies CASRTSGFGNTIYF.

This clonotype has only a few counts. The gene calls are TRBV7-2 and TRBJ2-3; no reliable D call. The CDR3 covers 14 residues. Between the trimmed V and J ends, which lost 1 base and 4 bases, there was a span of 9 bases. Germline assignment: CDR1 SGHTA and CDR2 FQGNSA. CDR3 nucleotide sequence: TGTGCCAGCAGCTTAGATTTCACGTCAGATACGCAGTATTTT. Protein product: CASSLDFTSDTQYF.

This rearrangement joins TRBV9 to TRBJ2-1; 8 nucleotides line up with TRBD2. Per the germline V gene, CDR1 is SGDLS and CDR2 is YYNGEE. V was clipped by 0 bases and J by 5 bases; unmatched bases: 4. This CDR3 contains 15 residues. The CDR3 DNA sequence: TGTGCCAGCAGCGTAGTTGTAGCGGGGCACAATGAGCAGTTCTTC. It yields the protein CASSVVVAGHNEQFF.

The chain recombines TRBV15 with TRBJ1-1; the match to TRBD1 covers 11 bases. Trimming removed 5 bases from V and 10 bases from J; junction bases left unmatched: 3. The CDR3 totals 12 residues. Germline-derived CDR1 and CDR2 are LNHNV and YYDKDF (reference sequence). The CDR3 DNA reads as TGTGCCACCAGCGGGGGACAGGGGGTAGCTTTCTTT. Translation gives CATSGGQGVAFF.